This T cell receptor beta chain was recorded in a study of blood T cell repertoires in COVID-19. The CDR3 has 14 residues. Germline CDR1 KGHDR, CDR2 SFDVKD. Trimming shortened V by 5 bases and J by 8 bases, and 14 bases separated the two germline ends. The method was immunoSEQ multiplex PCR; TCRdb's version includes in-frame clones alone and lacks a portion of them. The data show 95,000 to 150,000 clones, with approximately 70% seen just once and approximately 0.86% held by the top ten. Sequencing input: peripheral blood. This chain connects TRBV24-1 to TRBJ1-4; D may be TRBD1 (5 bases). The receptor was isolated from a human donor with acute or convalescent COVID-19. The donor label of this sample is uncertain. Here the CDR3 DNA reads TGTGCCACCAGTGCCCCAGGGTCGGCGGAAAAACTGTTTTTT. This codes for CATSAPGSAEKLFF.